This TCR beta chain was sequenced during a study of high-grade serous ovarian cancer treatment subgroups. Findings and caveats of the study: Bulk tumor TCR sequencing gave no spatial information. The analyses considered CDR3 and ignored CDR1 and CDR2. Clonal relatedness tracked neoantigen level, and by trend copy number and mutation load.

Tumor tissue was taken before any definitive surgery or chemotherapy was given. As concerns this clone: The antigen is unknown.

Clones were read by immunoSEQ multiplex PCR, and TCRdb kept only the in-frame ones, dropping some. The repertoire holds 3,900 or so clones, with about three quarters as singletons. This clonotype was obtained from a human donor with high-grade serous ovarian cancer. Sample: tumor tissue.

CDR3 DNA: TGTGCCAGAAGCTTGTATATTTTTAAGGGTGTGGCAGCGAACACTGAAGCTTTCTTT. Protein: CARSLYIFKGVAANTEAFF. This chain connects TRBV5-3 to TRBJ1-1, with unresolved D. TRBV5-3 is filed as an ORF, its function uncertain. Trimming shortened V by 1 base and J by 1 base, and 23 bases separated the two germline ends. This CDR3 is 19 amino acids long.